This T cell receptor (beta chain) emerged from a study of identical twins. TCRdb re-analysed the 5' RACE reads in MiXCR, keeping a single row per CDR3 protein. This table holds 1.5 million or so distinct CDR3 sequences, 32% found once. The CDR3 runs 15 residues. CDR1 is DFQATT, CDR2 SNEGSKA, per germline (reference sequence). The V gene end was trimmed by 0 bases and the J gene end by 1 base; junction bases not matched to a gene: 5. With no exceptions, donors were healthy Caucasians. The specimen was cord blood. This sequence joins TRBV20-1 and TRBJ2-7, with 8 bases that match TRBD1. This TCR derives from a newborn girl in good health. The CDR3 reads CSARDGGTGSYEQYF. The CDR3 DNA reads TGCAGTGCTAGAGATGGAGGGACAGGTTCCTACGAGCAGTACTTC.